This T cell receptor beta chain was sequenced for a study of cytomegalovirus exposure and HLA in healthy donors. CDR1 and CDR2 from the germline V gene are LNHDA and SQIVND (reference sequence). Trimming stripped 8 bases from V and 8 bases from J, with 12 bases between. The CDR3 contains 11 residues. PCR amplification relied on 60 Vbeta primers (plus 13 Jbeta primers). Data came from immunoSEQ multiplex PCR; TCRdb stores just in-frame clones and leaves some out. The table for this sample gives about 140,000 clones. The clonotype originates from a male donor in good health and CMV-seronegative. The specimen was PBMCs. The chain is built from TRBV19 and TRBJ1-2; a weak D match, TRBD1 (6 bases). CDR3 DNA: TGTGCCAGTCGATGGGGGCAAGGCTACACCTTC. This gives the protein CASRWGQGYTF.